A single sample gave rise to the 24 T cell receptor beta chains below, sequenced in a study of cytomegalovirus exposure and HLA in healthy donors. Produced via immunoSEQ multiplex PCR; TCRdb's table is partial and in-frame only. The sample holds about 110,000 clones, about 88% seen once. Sequencing was done on a sample of PBMCs. The source of these receptors is a woman under 30 in good health and CMV-seropositive.

This rearrangement joins TRBV21-1 to TRBJ1-5; TRBD1 is the table's D call and was not checked against the DNA. TRBV21-1 is recorded as a pseudogene. The CDR3 totals 16 residues. The CDR3 loop reads CASSPPYVGVNQPQHF. CDR3 sequence (DNA): TGTGCCAGCAGCCCCCCGTACGTAGGGGTCAATCAGCCCCAGCATTTT.

This sequence joins TRBV10-1 and TRBJ1-4, with 9 bases identical to TRBD1. Trimming at V came to 5 bases and at J to 8 bases, leaving 6 bases not matched to a gene. CDR1 WNHNN and CDR2 SYGVQD come from the germline V gene (reference sequence). The CDR3 runs to 14 residues. CDR3 amino acids: CASSSGQGNEKLFF. The CDR3 bases are TGCGCCAGCAGTTCGGGACAGGGCAACGAAAAACTGTTTTTT.

The chain carries TRBV19 and TRBJ2-1; TRBD2 agrees at 10 bases. Losses at the gene ends were 1 base for V and 5 bases for J; bases not matched to a gene: 5. This CDR3 is 16 amino acids long. The germline gives CDR1 LNHDA, CDR2 SQIVND (reference sequence). In nucleotides, the CDR3 is TGTGCCAGTAGTATAGGTAGCGGGGGGTTAGACAATGAGCAGTTCTTC. Amino acid sequence: CASSIGSGGLDNEQFF.

The V call is TRBV19, the J call TRBJ2-7; D remains unclear. CDR3 length: 13 amino acids. Germline values: CDR1 LNHDA, CDR2 SQIVND (reference sequence). V lost 3 bases, J lost 5 bases, and 11 bases lay in between. The CDR3 spells CASSILWRHEQYV. In nucleotides, the CDR3 is TGTGCCAGTAGTATCCTCTGGCGGCACGAGCAGTACGTC.

The CDR3 spells CASSLDRTNTGELFF. For the CDR3, the DNA is TGTGCCAGCAGCCTCGACCGGACAAACACCGGGGAGCTGTTTTTT. The J gene is TRBJ2-2, the V gene TRBV9, with D perhaps TRBD1 (5 bases). This CDR3 spans 15 amino acids. V lost 4 bases and J 2 bases, leaving 12 bases between the germline ends. CDR1 is SGDLS, CDR2 YYNGEE, per germline.

This chain links TRBV29-1 with TRBJ2-2; 7 nucleotides align to TRBD1. The germline V gene encodes CDR1 SQVTM and CDR2 ANQGSEA. The CDR3 is made up of 13 amino acids. After removal of 4 bases from V and 6 bases from J, the junction contained 5 bases not matched to a gene. The DNA of the CDR3 is TGCAGCGTTGGACCCCAGGGGGCCGGGGAGCTGTTTTTT. Its protein is CSVGPQGAGELFF.

This clone was picked up one time. This chain links TRBV6-1 with TRBJ1-5; 10 bases fit TRBD1. CDR1 and CDR2 from the germline V gene are MNHNS and SASEGT. V gave up 1 base and J gave up 6 bases; unmatched junction bases: 3. The CDR3 has 15 residues. CDR3 DNA sequence: TGTGCCAGCAGTGAAGGAGACAGGGGGCGTCAGCCCCAGCATTTT. Translation gives CASSEGDRGRQPQHF.

In nucleotides, the CDR3 is TGTGCCAGTAGTACCGGGACAGCGAGGAGCACAGATACGCAGTATTTT. Its protein product is CASSTGTARSTDTQYF. The chain is built from TRBV19 and TRBJ2-3, with 7 bases that match TRBD1. The CDR3 is made up of 16 amino acids. CDR1 LNHDA and CDR2 SQIVND come from the germline V gene (reference sequence). V was clipped by 4 bases and J by 0 bases; unmatched bases: 7.

The rearrangement uses TRBV18 and TRBJ2-1; 11 positions agree with TRBD2. This CDR3 contains 15 residues. Germline loops: CDR1 KGHSH, CDR2 LQKENI. The V and J ends lost 5 bases and 4 bases, in that order; junction bases with no gene match: 4. The CDR3, as DNA: TGTGCCAGCTCATCACTAGCGGGGGAATACAATGAGCAGTTCTTC. It yields the protein CASSSLAGEYNEQFF.

The chain joins TRBV7-9 to TRBJ1-4; 9 bases fit TRBD1. The CDR3 runs to 12 residues. Germline V lookup: CDR1 SEHNR, CDR2 FQNEAQ (reference sequence). V lost 5 bases and J lost 14; bases outside the gene matches: 6. CDR3 nucleotide sequence: TGTGCCAGCAGCCTCGGGGGACAGGGTCTGTTTTTT. It translates to CASSLGGQGLFF.

The rearrangement joins TRBV5-8 to TRBJ1-5; D gene unclear. The CDR3 sequence is 14 residues long. Germline V gene data show CDR1 as SGHTS and CDR2 as YDEGEE. V was pared by 2 bases and J by 3 bases, with 9 bases between. For the CDR3, the DNA is TGTGCCAGCAGCTTTTTACAGTTCAATCAGCCCCAGCATTTT. It specifies CASSFLQFNQPQHF.

This clone was counted only a few times. The V and J genes are TRBV25-1 and TRBJ1-2; 7 bases align to TRBD1. The CDR3 extends over 14 amino acids. CDR1 and CDR2 (germline): MGHDK, SYGVNS. J lost 3 bases, V lost 3 bases, and 4 bases had no gene match. The CDR3 loop reads CASSETGTDYGYTF. The CDR3 nucleotides are TGTGCCAGCAGTGAGACAGGGACGGACTATGGCTACACCTTC.

The V and J genes are TRBV23-1 and TRBJ2-7; 8 bases line up with TRBD1. TRBV23-1 is designated an ORF whose function remains uncertain. The junction had 14 bases not matched to a gene; V was cut back by 2 bases and J by 2 bases. This CDR3 region has 18 residues. The CDR3 nucleotides are TGCGCCAGCAGTCAAACCGATTGGACAGGGACAATTACCTACGAGCAGTACGTC. This encodes CASSQTDWTGTITYEQYV.

The chain combines TRBV27 with TRBJ1-3; the match to TRBD1 covers 7 bases. J gave up 4 bases and V 3 bases, and 6 bases lay outside the gene matches. Germline CDR1 is MNHEY and CDR2 is SMNVEV (reference sequence). CDR3 length: 15 amino acids. The DNA for the CDR3 is TGTGCCAGCAGTTTGGGAACAGGGGAAGGAAACACCATATATTTT. Translated, it gives CASSLGTGEGNTIYF.

The chain recombines TRBV28 with TRBJ2-1; D may be TRBD2 (5 bases). V was trimmed by 2 bases and J by 12 bases, leaving 11 bases between them. The germline V gene encodes CDR1 MDHEN and CDR2 SYDVKM. The CDR3 runs to 12 residues. The CDR3 protein is CASSLRGKGQFF. The CDR3 DNA reads TGTGCCAGCAGTTTACGGGGTAAGGGGCAGTTCTTC.

The chain recombines TRBV4-3 with TRBJ1-5; D remains unclear. Germline V lookup: CDR1 LGHNA, CDR2 YSLEER. The germline V and J ends were trimmed by 4 bases and 5 bases, with 12 bases remaining between them. The CDR3 is made up of 14 amino acids. CDR3 protein: CASSPAEGYQPQHF. CDR3 DNA: TGCGCCAGCAGCCCAGCGGAGGGATATCAGCCCCAGCATTTT.

In DNA, the CDR3 is TGTGCCAGCAGTTTCGAGCGGGGTCGAGAGACCCAGTACTTC. Its protein product is CASSFERGRETQYF. The chain couples TRBV27 to TRBJ2-5, with 7 bases lining up with TRBD2. The CDR3 is 14 residues long. Trimming at V came to 3 bases and at J to 4 bases, leaving 5 bases not matched to a gene. CDR1 and CDR2 (germline): MNHEY, SMNVEV (reference sequence).

The CDR3 reads CASAAGGTGTGELFF. The CDR3 DNA reads as TGTGCCAGCGCGGCGGGGGGGACGGGCACCGGGGAGCTGTTTTTT. This chain connects TRBV2 to TRBJ2-2; 9 bases line up with TRBD2. Germline CDR1 is SNHLY and CDR2 is FYNNEI. Trimming removed 8 bases from V and 4 bases from J; junction bases left unmatched: 8. This CDR3 is 15 amino acids long. Combining the CDR3 with reference TRBV2 and TRBJ2-2 gives the whole variable domain EPEVTQTPSHQVTQMGQEVILRCVPISNHLYFYWYRQILGQKVEFLVSFYNNEISEKSEIFDDQFSVERPDGSNFTLKIRSTKLEDSAMYFCASAAGGTGTGELFFGEGSRLTVL.

The chain uses TRBV6-1 and TRBJ1-4, with D perhaps TRBD1 (6 bases). V was pared by 6 bases and J by 3 bases, with 8 bases between. The CDR3 has 13 amino acids. The germline CDR1 and CDR2 sequences are MNHNS and SASEGT. This chain's CDR3 is CASRRTANEKLFF. The CDR3 coding sequence is TGTGCCAGCAGAAGGACAGCTAATGAAAAACTGTTTTTT.

This chain connects TRBV28 to TRBJ1-5, with 7 bases identical to TRBD1. This CDR3 comprises 19 residues. V dropped 5 bases and J dropped 0; count of bases not matched to a gene: 16. The germline gives CDR1 MDHEN, CDR2 SYDVKM. Here the CDR3 DNA reads TGTGCCAGCAGTCCGAGACAGGGCATAATACAGTATAGCAATCAGCCCCAGCATTTT. Translating it yields CASSPRQGIIQYSNQPQHF.

The J gene is TRBJ1-2, the V gene TRBV7-9; D may be TRBD1 (5 bases). V lost 5 bases and J lost 7, with 11 bases in between. There are 12 residues in the CDR3. Germline CDR1 is SEHNR and CDR2 is FQNEAQ (reference sequence). The CDR3 reads CASSPTAGGYTF. The DNA of the CDR3 is TGTGCCAGCAGCCCGACAGCGGGTGGCTACACCTTC.

The chain couples TRBV2 to TRBJ2-7, with a weak D call TRBD1 (5 bases). The V end lost 3 bases, the J end lost 0 bases, and 9 bases lay between the germline ends. This CDR3 is 14 amino acids long. Germline assignment: CDR1 SNHLY and CDR2 FYNNEI. CDR3 nucleotides: TGTGCCAGCAGTGAGGGGCAGTTCTCCTACGAGCAGTACGTC. It yields the protein CASSEGQFSYEQYV.

This chain links TRBV6-5 with TRBJ2-5; TRBD1 matches 7 bases. Germline V gene data show CDR1 as MNHEY and CDR2 as SVGAGI. The CDR3 totals 13 residues. V was clipped by 6 bases and J by 5 bases; unmatched bases: 6. The CDR3 loop reads CASSNDRVETQYF. CDR3 in DNA: TGTGCCAGCAGCAATGACAGGGTGGAGACCCAGTACTTC.

This clone was observed a single time. The rearrangement links TRBV11-2 to TRBJ2-3, with 10 nucleotides matching TRBD2. The germline gives CDR1 SGHAT, CDR2 FQNNGV. The CDR3 spans 17 residues. V shed 0 bases and J 0 bases; nucleotides not matched to a gene: 3. As DNA, the CDR3 is TGTGCCAGCAGCTTAGACCTAGCGGGGGTTAGCACAGATACGCAGTATTTT. Amino acids: CASSLDLAGVSTDTQYF. The variable domain in full, with the rest retrieved from reference TRBV11-2 and TRBJ2-3, is EAGVAQSPRYKIIEKRQSVAFWCNPISGHATLYWYQQILGQGPKLLIQFQNNGVVDDSQLPKDRFSAERLKGVDSTLKIQPAKLEDSAVYLCASSLDLAGVSTDTQYFGPGTRLTVL.